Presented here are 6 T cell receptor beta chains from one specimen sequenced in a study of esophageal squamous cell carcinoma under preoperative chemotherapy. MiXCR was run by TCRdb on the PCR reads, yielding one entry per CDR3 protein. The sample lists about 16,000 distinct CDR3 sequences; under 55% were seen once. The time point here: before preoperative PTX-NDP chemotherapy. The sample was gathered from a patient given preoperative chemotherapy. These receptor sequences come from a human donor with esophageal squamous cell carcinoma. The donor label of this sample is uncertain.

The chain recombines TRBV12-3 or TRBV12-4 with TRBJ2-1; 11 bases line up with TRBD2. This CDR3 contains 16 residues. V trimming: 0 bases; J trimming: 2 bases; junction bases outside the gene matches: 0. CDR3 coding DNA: TGTGCCAGCAGTTTAGCGGGACTAGCGGCCTACAATGAGCAGTTCTTC. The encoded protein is CASSLAGLAAYNEQFF.

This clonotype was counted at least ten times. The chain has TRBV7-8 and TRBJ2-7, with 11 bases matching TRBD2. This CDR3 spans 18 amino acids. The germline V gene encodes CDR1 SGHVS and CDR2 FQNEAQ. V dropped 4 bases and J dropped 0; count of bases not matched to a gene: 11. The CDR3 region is CASSYRAATSGSSYEQYF. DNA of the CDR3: TGTGCCAGCAGCTACCGGGCTGCTACTAGCGGGAGCTCCTACGAGCAGTACTTC.

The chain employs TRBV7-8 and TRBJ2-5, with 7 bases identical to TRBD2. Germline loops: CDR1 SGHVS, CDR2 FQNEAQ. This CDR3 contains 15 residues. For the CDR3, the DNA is TGTGGCGGGAGCTTAGCCGGCCGTGGGCCAGAGACCCAGTACTTC. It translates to CGGSLAGRGPETQYF.

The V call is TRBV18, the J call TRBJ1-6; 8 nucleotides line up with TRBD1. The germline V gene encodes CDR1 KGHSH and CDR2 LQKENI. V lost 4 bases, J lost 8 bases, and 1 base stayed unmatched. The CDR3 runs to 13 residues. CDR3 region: CASSLGQDSPLHF. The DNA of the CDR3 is TGTGCCAGCTCACTGGGACAGGATTCACCCCTCCACTTT.

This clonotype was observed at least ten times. Here the CDR3 reads CASSSLGGSYEQYF. CDR3 DNA sequence: TGTGCCAGCAGCAGTCTAGGAGGCTCCTACGAGCAGTACTTC. V usage is TRBV7-3 and J usage is TRBJ2-7; maybe TRBD2 (5 bases). This CDR3 is built from 14 residues. Deletions cut 5 bases from V and 0 bases from J, with 11 bases between. Germline V gene sequence: CDR1 SGHTA, CDR2 FQGTGA. Together with reference TRBV7-3 and TRBJ2-7, the CDR3 gives the full variable domain: GAGVSQTPSNKVTEKGKYVELRCDPISGHTALYWYRQSLGQGPEFLIYFQGTGAADDSGLPNDRFFAVRPEGSVSTLKIQRTERGDSAVYLCASSSLGGSYEQYFGPGTRLTVT.

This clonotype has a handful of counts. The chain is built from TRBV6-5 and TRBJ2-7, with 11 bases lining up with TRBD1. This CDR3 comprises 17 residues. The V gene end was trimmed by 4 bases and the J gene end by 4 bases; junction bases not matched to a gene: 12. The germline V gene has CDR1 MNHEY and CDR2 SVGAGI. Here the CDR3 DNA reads TGTGCCAGCAGTTTTGGACAGGGGGCGCTCAATTCTTACGAGCAGTACTTC. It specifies CASSFGQGALNSYEQYF.